The 31 T cell receptor beta chains listed next were all sequenced from one sample in a study of CD8 T cells in ankylosing spondylitis. TCRdb reanalysed the 5' RACE reads using MiXCR and keeps one entry per CDR3 protein. Of approximately 250,000 distinct CDR3 sequences in the sample, roughly 25% were seen once. Sequencing was performed on blood, either unsorted or a sorted T cell fraction (not recorded which). These receptors all come from a male donor with ankylosing spondylitis or in good health (not recorded which).

The V call is TRBV3-1, the J call TRBJ2-7; D not resolved. The CDR3 totals 13 residues. V dropped 1 base and J dropped 5 bases, with 9 bases sitting between them. CDR1 is LGHDT, CDR2 YNNKEL, per germline (reference sequence). Here the CDR3 DNA reads TGTGCCAGCAGCCAAGTTAGTCCCCACGAGCAGTACTTC. It specifies CASSQVSPHEQYF.

This clonotype was counted between two and nine times. V and J are TRBV2 and TRBJ1-5; TRBD1 aligns across 7 bases. V dropped 3 bases and J dropped 2; count of bases not matched to a gene: 13. The CDR3 is 18 amino acids. Germline loops: CDR1 SNHLY, CDR2 FYNNEI. CDR3 in amino acids: CASSDQGGLLSGNQPQHF. The CDR3 DNA reads as TGTGCCAGCAGTGACCAGGGGGGGCTGCTATCTGGCAATCAGCCCCAGCATTTT.

This clonotype was observed many times. The V and J genes are TRBV12-3 or TRBV12-4 and TRBJ1-1, with D hard to call. V was cut by 6 bases and J by 0 bases, with 8 bases left in between. The CDR3 runs 13 residues. In DNA form, the CDR3 reads TGTGCCAGCAGCCTTATATTGAACACTGAAGCTTTCTTT. Its protein product is CASSLILNTEAFF.

The gene calls are TRBV6-1 and TRBJ1-6, with 9 bases aligning to TRBD1. There are 15 residues in the CDR3. Germline V gene lookup returns CDR1 MNHNS and CDR2 SASEGT. V lost 6 bases and J lost 7; bases outside the gene matches: 7. Written as DNA, the CDR3 is TGTGCCAGCAGGGACACAGGGGGCCGGAATTCACCCCTCCACTTT. It yields the protein CASRDTGGRNSPLHF.

The table lists this clonotype with many counts. The rearrangement uses TRBV20-1 and TRBJ2-7; D is possibly TRBD1 or TRBD2 (5 bases each). V lost 2 bases to trimming and J lost 5 bases, with 16 bases between them. The CDR3 covers 14 residues. The germline V gene encodes CDR1 DFQATT and CDR2 SNEGSKA (reference sequence). CDR3 DNA: TGCAGTGCTAGAAGAGGGGTTTCCGTCCACGAGCAGTACTTC. Translated: CSARRGVSVHEQYF.

This clonotype was counted only a few times. The chain uses TRBV6-5 and TRBJ1-1, with 9 bases fitting TRBD1. The germline V gene has CDR1 MNHEY and CDR2 SVGAGI. CDR3 length: 14 amino acids. Trimming cost V 2 bases and J 3 bases; bases outside gene matches: 1. In nucleotides, the CDR3 is TGTGCCAGCAGTTACGACAGGGGGGACACTGAAGCTTTCTTT. This encodes CASSYDRGDTEAFF.

A few counts support this clonotype. Here the CDR3 reads CASSKGQKTYEQYF. CDR3 DNA: TGTGCCAGCAGCAAGGGACAGAAAACCTACGAGCAGTACTTC. The chain joins TRBV7-9 to TRBJ2-7, with 7 bases matching TRBD1. The V gene's germline CDR1 is SEHNR and CDR2 FQNEAQ (reference sequence). J lost 2 bases, V lost 5 bases, and 6 bases had no gene match. The CDR3 has 14 residues.

This rearrangement joins TRBV6-4 to TRBJ2-1, with TRBD2 matching over 12 bases. The CDR3 has 16 residues. V lost 2 bases, J lost 5 bases, and 4 bases stayed unmatched. Germline CDR1 MRHNA, CDR2 SNTAGT. This CDR3 reads CASSDRGLAGNNEQFF. CDR3 sequence (DNA): TGTGCCAGCAGTGACAGGGGACTAGCGGGCAACAATGAGCAGTTCTTC.

The table lists this clonotype with a few counts. V and J are TRBV6-1 and TRBJ2-3; 7 bases map to TRBD2. Germline trimming cut 5 bases from V and 0 bases from J; bases unmatched to any gene: 8. The CDR3 extends over 16 amino acids. Per the germline V gene, CDR1 is MNHNS and CDR2 is SASEGT. CDR3 loop: CASSPSGGRSTDTQYF. CDR3 sequence (DNA): TGTGCCAGCAGTCCTAGCGGCGGGCGGAGCACAGATACGCAGTATTTT.

This clonotype was counted many times. The V gene is TRBV20-1, the J gene TRBJ2-5; no clear D gene. Germline V gene sequence: CDR1 DFQATT, CDR2 SNEGSKA (reference sequence). The CDR3 runs 12 residues. The germline V and J ends were trimmed by 4 bases and 2 bases, with 8 bases remaining between them. The CDR3 is CSAIHLQETQYF. The CDR3 region has the DNA TGCAGTGCTATCCACCTACAAGAGACCCAGTACTTC.

This clonotype was observed a few times. The chain combines TRBV20-1 with TRBJ2-1, with 7 nucleotides matching TRBD1. Germline trimming cut 0 bases from V and 10 bases from J; bases unmatched to any gene: 12. CDR1 and CDR2 (germline): DFQATT, SNEGSKA (reference sequence). This CDR3 is built from 15 residues. In DNA, the CDR3 is TGCAGTGCTAGAGATCTACGACAGGGCCTGAGGGAGCAGTTCTTC. It codes for CSARDLRQGLREQFF.

This clonotype is medium-sized in the sample. This chain joins TRBV20-1 and TRBJ2-7; D might be TRBD1 (6 bases). The CDR3 is 14 residues long. CDR1 and CDR2 (germline): DFQATT, SNEGSKA (reference sequence). V was cut by 3 bases and J by 4 bases, with 16 bases left in between. This CDR3 reads CSASADARGYEQYF. CDR3 bases: TGCAGTGCTAGTGCAGATGCCAGGGGTTACGAGCAGTACTTC.

This clonotype was seen repeatedly, ten times or more. The chain recombines TRBV5-8 with TRBJ2-3; no clear D. Germline V CDR1 and CDR2: SGHTS, YDEGEE. V was shortened by 4 bases and J by 4 bases, with 19 bases between the two germline ends. The length of the CDR3 is 16 residues. DNA of the CDR3: TGTGCCAGCAGCCCGGACCGATCAGGTCAGGCAGATACGCAGTATTTT. Amino acids: CASSPDRSGQADTQYF.

The chain recombines TRBV5-5 with TRBJ2-1, with 10 bases lining up with TRBD2. Trimming removed 3 bases from V and 4 bases from J; junction bases left unmatched: 10. CDR1 is SGHKS, CDR2 YYEKEE, per germline (reference sequence). CDR3 length equals 17 residues. CDR3 region: CASSWKWLAGGYNEQFF. The CDR3 region has the DNA TGTGCCAGCAGCTGGAAGTGGTTAGCGGGGGGTTACAATGAGCAGTTCTTC.

The chain recombines TRBV12-3 or TRBV12-4 with TRBJ2-7; the D is unclear. Trimming shortened V by 3 bases and J by 7 bases, and 10 bases separated the two germline ends. The CDR3 is made up of 12 amino acids. The CDR3 is CASSLTTWEQYF. CDR3 nucleotide sequence: TGTGCCAGCAGTTTGACCACCTGGGAGCAGTACTTC.

This clonotype was recorded many times. The genes are TRBV28 and TRBJ2-5; no clear D gene. Germline V lookup: CDR1 MDHEN, CDR2 SYDVKM. CDR3 length equals 16 residues. V was clipped by 3 bases and J by 0 bases, with 14 bases between them. Here the CDR3 reads CASSFRFGRDQETQYF. In DNA form, the CDR3 reads TGTGCCAGCAGTTTTAGGTTTGGACGCGACCAAGAGACCCAGTACTTC.

This clonotype was counted many times. This chain joins TRBV20-1 and TRBJ2-7, with TRBD2 matching 7 bases. The germline V gene has CDR1 DFQATT and CDR2 SNEGSKA (reference sequence). The CDR3 sequence is 13 residues long. With 6 bases clipped from V and 4 bases from J, the junction kept 9 bases outside the gene matches. DNA of the CDR3: TGCAGTGCGGGGGGAGGGGTAGGGTACGAGCAGTACTTC. Encoded protein: CSAGGGVGYEQYF.

This clonotype was recorded at least ten times. The chain is built from TRBV27 and TRBJ2-3; 8 nucleotides line up with TRBD2. The CDR3 covers 16 residues. Per germline, CDR1 MNHEY and CDR2 SMNVEV (reference sequence). V gave up 7 bases and J gave up 0 bases; unmatched junction bases: 9. DNA for the CDR3: TGTGCCAGCACCGTTCTCGGGGGGGGTAGCACAGATACGCAGTATTTT. Protein sequence: CASTVLGGGSTDTQYF.

This sequence joins TRBV3-1 and TRBJ2-5; D is uncertain. The CDR3 is 15 residues long. Deletions cut 1 base from V and 4 bases from J, with 13 bases between. Germline V CDR1 and CDR2: LGHDT, YNNKEL (reference sequence). CDR3 sequence (DNA): TGTGCCAGCAGCCAAGTTCAGCTGACTGGAGAGACCCAGTACTTC. Its translation: CASSQVQLTGETQYF.

This clonotype was counted ten times or more. The V gene is TRBV10-3, the J gene TRBJ2-1, with D possibly TRBD1 on 6 matching bases. CDR1 and CDR2 (germline): ENHRY, SYGVKD. This CDR3 has 13 residues. Deletions cut 10 bases from V and 9 bases from J, with 19 bases between. CDR3 DNA sequence: TGTGCCACCGAGAAGTCAGGGGCGGGTGAGCAGTTCTTC. It specifies CATEKSGAGEQFF.

The rearrangement uses TRBV10-2 and TRBJ2-3, with 11 positions matching TRBD2. Looked up from germline, CDR1 is WSHSY and CDR2 is SAAADI. The CDR3 covers 18 residues. The V gene end was trimmed by 2 bases and the J gene end by 1 base; junction bases not matched to a gene: 8. This chain's CDR3 is CASSERASGGRGTDTQYF. The CDR3 nucleotides read TGCGCCAGCAGTGAGAGGGCTAGCGGGGGGCGGGGCACAGATACGCAGTATTTT.

There are a few counts of this clonotype. The chain carries TRBV7-9 and TRBJ1-2; D not resolved. Germline assignment: CDR1 SEHNR and CDR2 FQNEAQ (reference sequence). The CDR3 loop spans 14 amino acids. Deletions cut 1 base from V and 7 bases from J, with 13 bases between. This CDR3 reads CASSLDPGFPGYTF. In DNA, the CDR3 is TGTGCCAGCAGCTTAGACCCCGGGTTCCCTGGCTACACCTTC.

Ten or more counts support this clonotype. CDR3 region: CSAIRTSSYNEQFF. CDR3 nucleotide sequence: TGCAGTGCAATTCGGACTAGCTCCTACAATGAGCAGTTCTTC. The rearrangement links TRBV20-1 to TRBJ2-1; 7 nucleotides agree with TRBD2. The CDR3 runs to 14 residues. In germline, CDR1 is DFQATT, CDR2 SNEGSKA (reference sequence). V lost 6 bases and J lost 0; bases outside the gene matches: 5.

The sample holds many counts of this clonotype. This chain connects TRBV20-1 to TRBJ1-5; no clear D. CDR1 and CDR2 from the germline V gene are DFQATT and SNEGSKA (reference sequence). V lost 3 bases and J lost 3, with 9 bases in between. The CDR3 runs to 13 residues. CDR3 in amino acids: CSASIGLNQPQHF. In DNA form, the CDR3 reads TGCAGTGCTAGTATCGGGCTCAATCAGCCCCAGCATTTT.

V is TRBV28 and J is TRBJ2-3, with 7 bases matching TRBD2. The CDR3 runs to 16 residues. The junction had 14 bases not matched to a gene; V was cut back by 2 bases and J by 9 bases. Per germline, CDR1 MDHEN and CDR2 SYDVKM. The CDR3 loop is CASSLVNGHSGDTQYF. CDR3 DNA: TGTGCCAGCAGTTTAGTTAACGGTCACAGCGGGGACACGCAGTATTTT.

The V call is TRBV3-1, the J call TRBJ2-3; D is unresolved. V was clipped by 4 bases and J by 0 bases, with 11 bases between them. The CDR3 loop spans 15 amino acids. The germline V gene encodes CDR1 LGHDT and CDR2 YNNKEL (reference sequence). CDR3 amino acids: CASSPLWGSTDTQYF. CDR3 nucleotide sequence: TGTGCCAGCAGCCCCTTGTGGGGAAGCACAGATACGCAGTATTTT.

This clonotype was recorded many times. The rearrangement uses TRBV5-1 and TRBJ1-1; TRBD1 matches 7 bases. J lost 6 bases, V lost 0 bases, and 5 bases had no gene match. CDR3 size: 14 residues. Germline-derived CDR1 and CDR2 are SGHRS and YFSETQ. The CDR3 here is CASSLAYRGSEAFF. The DNA for the CDR3 is TGCGCCAGCAGCTTGGCCTACAGGGGCTCTGAAGCTTTCTTT.

In this sample, this clonotype turned up a few times. The chain has TRBV20-1 and TRBJ2-3, with D possibly TRBD2 on 5 matching bases. The CDR3 has 15 residues. Germline loops: CDR1 DFQATT, CDR2 SNEGSKA (reference sequence). V was clipped by 5 bases and J by 2 bases, with 17 bases between them. Written as DNA, the CDR3 is TGCAGTGCTGGAGGAGGCCTGACCTTCACAGATACGCAGTATTTT. This translates into CSAGGGLTFTDTQYF.

This clonotype appeared many times. The chain recombines TRBV5-6 with TRBJ2-3; the D gene could be TRBD1 or TRBD2 (5 bases each). The CDR3 is 13 residues long. Trimming stripped 4 bases from V and 5 bases from J, with 11 bases between. Germline assignment: CDR1 SGHDT and CDR2 YYEEEE. As DNA, the CDR3 is TGTGCCAGCAGCGGTTCTGGGGGAGATACGCAGTATTTT. Its protein product is CASSGSGGDTQYF.

The table lists this clonotype with a count of one. V usage is TRBV20-1 and J usage is TRBJ2-3; 11 bases fit TRBD2. The ends lost 5 bases at V and 4 bases at J; junction bases unmatched: 20. Germline CDR1 DFQATT, CDR2 SNEGSKA (reference sequence). CDR3 size: 19 residues. The CDR3 nucleotides read TGCAGTGCTCGCAGCCCCCCTAGCGGGGGGCCGCCAGGAGCAGATACGCAGTATTTT. This sequence encodes CSARSPPSGGPPGADTQYF.

The sample holds many counts of this clonotype. The rearrangement joins TRBV12-3 or TRBV12-4 to TRBJ1-4, with 8 positions matching TRBD1. The V and J ends lost 1 base and 7 bases, in that order; junction bases with no gene match: 5. CDR3 size: 15 residues. DNA for the CDR3: TGTGCCAGCAGTTTAGTCAGGGGGCGCATTGAAAAACTGTTTTTT. Translating gives CASSLVRGRIEKLFF.